Sequencing of this TCR beta chain was carried out in a study of T cells in Graves' hyperthyroidism and ophthalmopathy. Findings of the study overall: The model's output predicted ophthalmopathy at a median of roughly 6.9 months prior to onset.

The cohort's ophthalmopathy patients, a group with duration under 3 months, had a Clinical Activity Score of at least 3 and a NOSPECS grade of at least 4. Exclusion followed for patients with uncontrolled infection, other autoimmune disease, pregnancy or lactation. Clinicians diagnosed patients from clinical symptoms, serum thyroxine and TRAb, thyroid ultrasound and orbital computed tomography. The CDR3 extends over 12 amino acids. Between the trimmed V and J ends, which lost 5 bases and 4 bases, there was a span of 6 bases. The germline gives CDR1 SGHRS, CDR2 YFSETQ. The CDR3 regions of TCR beta were amplified from RNA transcripts. First-round RT-PCR with HTBI primers amplified the TCR CDR3 region. TCRdb called the multiplex PCR reads again in MiXCR, with one record for every CDR3 protein. The sample consists of 300,000 to 400,000 distinct CDR3 sequences, about 14% of them appearing once. This clonotype was recorded many times. Its antigen is undetermined.

The clonotype originates from a woman in her twenties or thirties with Graves' ophthalmopathy. Sequenced sample: blood. V is TRBV5-1 and J is TRBJ2-2; D gene unclear. The CDR3: CASRQITGELFF. The CDR3 DNA follows: TGCGCCAGCAGGCAGATCACCGGGGAGCTGTTTTTT. The full variable domain, in which reference TRBV5-1 and TRBJ2-2 provide the parts outside the CDR3, is KAGVTQTPRYLIKTRGQQVTLSCSPISGHRSVSWYQQTPGQGLQFLFEYFSETQRNKGNFPGRFSGRQFSNSRSEMNVSTLELGDSALYLCASRQITGELFFGEGSRLTVL.